These 11 T cell receptor beta chains were sequenced from one sample in a study of blood T cell repertoires in COVID-19. The repertoire was sequenced with immunoSEQ multiplex PCR; TCRdb's copy has only in-frame clones and lacks some. The sample lists 300,000 to 400,000 clones, around 87% occurring once. Sample: peripheral blood. Source of these receptors: a man aged 45-65 years with active or convalescent COVID-19.

The V gene is TRBV18, the J gene TRBJ2-1; D is uncertain. This CDR3 comprises 15 residues. Germline CDR1 KGHSH, CDR2 LQKENI. V lost 0 bases and J 3 bases, leaving 9 bases between the germline ends. CDR3 sequence (DNA): TGTGCCAGCTCACCACCGTCCCTCCTCTACAATGAGCAGTTCTTC. Translation gives CASSPPSLLYNEQFF.

DNA for the CDR3: TGTGCCAGCAGCCAACTGGGGGCAGGCTATGGCTACACCTTC. This translates into CASSQLGAGYGYTF. The V gene is TRBV14, the J gene TRBJ1-2; weak D call: TRBD1 (6 bases). This CDR3 contains 14 residues. V lost 2 bases, J lost 4 bases, and 11 bases lay in between. The V gene's germline CDR1 is SGHDN and CDR2 FVKESK.

J is TRBJ1-2 and V is TRBV5-6; no firm D call. CDR3 length: 13 residues. Trimming cost V 0 bases and J 8 bases, with 11 bases left between them. The V gene's germline CDR1 is SGHDT and CDR2 YYEEEE. CDR3 protein: CASSLGRDRGYTF. In DNA, the CDR3 is TGTGCCAGCAGCTTGGGGCGGGATCGAGGCTACACCTTC.

In this sample, this clone turned up once. The chain joins TRBV7-2 to TRBJ1-1; D gene uncertain. This CDR3 contains 16 residues. Germline V gene lookup returns CDR1 SGHTA and CDR2 FQGNSA. Trimming pared 5 bases from V and 2 bases from J, leaving 18 bases between. CDR3 bases: TGTGCCAGCAGCCACCCAGGTTCTGCGGGAAACACTGAAGCTTTCTTT. This encodes CASSHPGSAGNTEAFF. Combining the CDR3 with reference TRBV7-2 and TRBJ1-1 gives the whole variable domain GAGVSQSPSNKVTEKGKDVELRCDPISGHTALYWYRQSLGQGLEFLIYFQGNSAPDKSGLPSDRFSAERTGGSVSTLTIQRTQQEDSAVYLCASSHPGSAGNTEAFFGQGTRLTVV.

The rearrangement joins TRBV4-1 to TRBJ1-4, with TRBD1 matching 7 bases. Per the germline V gene, CDR1 is MGHRA and CDR2 is YSYEKL. V lost 4 bases and J lost 6; bases outside the gene matches: 14. The CDR3 runs 17 residues. CDR3 residues: CASSLLQSTGWDEKLFF. DNA for the CDR3: TGCGCCAGCAGCCTTTTACAATCGACAGGGTGGGATGAAAAACTGTTTTTT.

In nucleotides, the CDR3 is TGTGCCACCGGCAGGGGACTAAACTATGGCTACACCTTC. Amino acids: CATGRGLNYGYTF. The genes are TRBV2 and TRBJ1-2; D is possibly TRBD1 (6 bases). The CDR3 sequence is 13 residues long. CDR1 and CDR2 (germline): SNHLY, FYNNEI. The germline V and J ends were trimmed by 10 bases and 2 bases, with 14 bases remaining between them.

This chain joins TRBV15 and TRBJ2-7; 7 bases match TRBD1. J lost 4 bases, V lost 0 bases, and 3 bases had no gene match. The CDR3 is made up of 14 amino acids. Germline loops: CDR1 LNHNV, CDR2 YYDKDF (reference sequence). Here the CDR3 reads CATSREPGGYEQYF. CDR3 sequence (DNA): TGTGCCACCAGCAGAGAGCCAGGGGGATACGAGCAGTACTTC. The complete variable domain, with remaining parts taken from reference TRBV15 and TRBJ2-7, reads DAMVIQNPRYQVTQFGKPVTLSCSQTLNHNVMYWYQQKSSQAPKLLFHYYDKDFNNEADTPDNFQSRRPNTSFCFLDIRSPGLGDTAMYLCATSREPGGYEQYFGPGTRLTVT.

This chain joins TRBV28 and TRBJ1-2; possibly TRBD1 for D (6 bases). V lost 6 bases to trimming and J lost 7 bases, with 18 bases between them. CDR3 length equals 14 residues. CDR1 MDHEN and CDR2 SYDVKM come from the germline V gene. This CDR3 reads CASSWVRGAGGYTF. The CDR3 coding sequence is TGTGCCAGCAGCTGGGTCAGGGGTGCGGGTGGCTACACCTTC.

The V gene is TRBV11-2, the J gene TRBJ2-7; no firm D call. Germline-derived CDR1 and CDR2 are SGHAT and FQNNGV. Trimming cost V 4 bases and J 3 bases, with 13 bases left between them. The CDR3 is 14 residues long. The CDR3 nucleotides read TGTGCCAGCAGCTCCCCGTCGCGGAACTACGAGCAGTACTTC. Its protein product is CASSSPSRNYEQYF.

J is TRBJ1-6 and V is TRBV28; D is ambiguous. The CDR3 totals 14 residues. V was pared by 2 bases and J by 7 bases, with 9 bases between. Per germline, CDR1 MDHEN and CDR2 SYDVKM. The CDR3 region is CASSLGTPNSPLHF. The CDR3, as DNA: TGTGCCAGCAGTTTAGGTACTCCCAATTCACCCCTCCACTTT. The whole variable domain, remainder taken from reference TRBV28 and TRBJ1-6, is DVKVTQSSRYLVKRTGEKVFLECVQDMDHENMFWYRQDPGLGLRLIYFSYDVKMKEKGDIPEGYSVSREKKERFSLILESASTNQTSMYLCASSLGTPNSPLHFGNGTRLTVT.

The chain couples TRBV2 to TRBJ2-1, with 9 bases lining up with TRBD2. CDR3 length: 17 amino acids. V trimming: 4 bases; J trimming: 7 bases; junction bases outside the gene matches: 14. Looked up from germline, CDR1 is SNHLY and CDR2 is FYNNEI. The DNA of the CDR3 is TGTGCCAGCAGTGGTGAGTGGGCAGCGGGAGGTCAGAATGAGCAGTTCTTC. This translates into CASSGEWAAGGQNEQFF.